Sequencing of this T cell receptor (beta chain) was carried out in a study of blood T cells in healthy people across ages. Using a J-beta primer mix together with a sample-barcoded 5' primer, a second PCR was run for roughly 6 to 12 cycles. The study obtained at least 2.5 million CDR3-containing paired-end reads from every sample. Using its own MiXCR run on the 5' RACE reads, TCRdb lists one record per CDR3 protein. The profile shows over 1,500,000 distinct CDR3 sequences, approximately 39% of them singletons. Germline CDR1 is MGHDK and CDR2 is SYGVNS. V lost 3 bases, J lost 0 bases, and 14 bases lay in between. This CDR3 has 17 amino acids.

Sequenced: blood. This TCR was recovered from a human donor in good health. The chain employs TRBV25-1 and TRBJ2-2; a weak D match, TRBD1 (5 bases). CDR3 coding DNA: TGTGCCAGCAGTGAGGCAGTTGCAGGGACGAACACCGGGGAGCTGTTTTTT. Its translation: CASSEAVAGTNTGELFF.